This section outlines one TCR beta chain sequence together with its context. This sample is drawn from a study of T-cell reconstitution after alpha-beta-depleted transplantation in children. Unique molecular identifiers were used to barcode this TCRbeta library. Via MiXCR, TCRdb re-called the PCR reads, giving one row per CDR3 protein. The data contain hundreds of thousands of distinct CDR3 sequences, 13% of them singletons. The CDR3 loop spans 16 amino acids. V lost 6 bases and J lost 5; bases outside the gene matches: 12. The germline CDR1 and CDR2 sequences are SQVTM and ANQGSEA. The material sequenced was PBMCs, mostly from graft donor cells, taken 360 days after TCRalphabeta/CD19-depleted stem cell transplant. The receptor was isolated from a male patient younger than 18 who had a stem cell transplant for acute myeloid leukemia, so the T cells may come from the graft donor. The genes are TRBV29-1 and TRBJ2-3; 12 bases line up with TRBD1. CDR3 bases: TGCAGCGTGGCCCGTGGGACAGGGGGCGGTGAAGATACGCAGTATTTT. Residues: CSVARGTGGGEDTQYF.